This section outlines one T cell receptor beta chain sequence together with its context. V lost 0 bases and J 6 bases, leaving 8 bases between the germline ends. The germline CDR1 and CDR2 sequences are ENHRY and SYGVKD. This CDR3 is 13 amino acids long. The sample is drawn from a study of blood T cell repertoires in COVID-19. Here immunoSEQ multiplex PCR was the method, and the copy in TCRdb shows in-frame clones only, minus some. The sample lists hundreds of thousands of clones; around 84% were seen once. The clonotype comes from a woman aged 40 to 55 with acute COVID-19. Sample: PBMCs or T cells enriched from blood (not recorded which). The chain couples TRBV10-3 to TRBJ1-1; D is possibly TRBD1 (5 bases). In DNA, the CDR3 is TGTGCCATCAGTGAGTCAAGGGGCTCTGAAGCTTTCTTT. Encoded protein: CAISESRGSEAFF.